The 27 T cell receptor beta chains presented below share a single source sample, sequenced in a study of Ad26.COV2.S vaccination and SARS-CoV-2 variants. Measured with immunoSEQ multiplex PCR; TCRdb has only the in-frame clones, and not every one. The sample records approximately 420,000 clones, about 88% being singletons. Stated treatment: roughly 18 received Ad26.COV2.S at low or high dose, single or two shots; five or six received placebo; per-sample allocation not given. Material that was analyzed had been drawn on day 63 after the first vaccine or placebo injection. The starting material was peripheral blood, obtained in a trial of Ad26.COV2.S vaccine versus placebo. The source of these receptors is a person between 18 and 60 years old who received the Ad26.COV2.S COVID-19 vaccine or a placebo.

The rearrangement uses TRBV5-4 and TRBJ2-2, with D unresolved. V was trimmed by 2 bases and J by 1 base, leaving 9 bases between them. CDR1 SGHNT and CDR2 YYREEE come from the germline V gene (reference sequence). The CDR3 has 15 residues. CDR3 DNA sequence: TGTGCCAGCAGCTTCGGTCAACTGAACACCGGGGAGCTGTTTTTT. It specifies CASSFGQLNTGELFF.

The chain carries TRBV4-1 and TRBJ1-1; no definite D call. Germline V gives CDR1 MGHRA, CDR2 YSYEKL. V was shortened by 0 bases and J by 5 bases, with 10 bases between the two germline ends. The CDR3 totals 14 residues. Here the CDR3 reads CASSQEGRLTEAFF. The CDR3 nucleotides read TGCGCCAGCAGCCAAGAAGGACGGCTAACTGAAGCTTTCTTT.

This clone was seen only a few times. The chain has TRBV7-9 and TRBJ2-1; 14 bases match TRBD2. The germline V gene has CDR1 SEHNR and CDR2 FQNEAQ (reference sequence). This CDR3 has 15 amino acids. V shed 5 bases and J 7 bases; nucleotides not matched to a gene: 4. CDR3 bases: TGTGCCAGCAGCCAAGGACTAGCGGGGGGTAATGAGCAGTTCTTC. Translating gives CASSQGLAGGNEQFF.

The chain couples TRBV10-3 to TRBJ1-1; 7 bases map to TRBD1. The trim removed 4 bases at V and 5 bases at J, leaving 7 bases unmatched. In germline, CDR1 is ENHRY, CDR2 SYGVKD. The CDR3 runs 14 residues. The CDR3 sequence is CAISGDSSGTEAFF. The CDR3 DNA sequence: TGTGCCATCAGTGGGGACAGTTCGGGGACTGAAGCTTTCTTT.

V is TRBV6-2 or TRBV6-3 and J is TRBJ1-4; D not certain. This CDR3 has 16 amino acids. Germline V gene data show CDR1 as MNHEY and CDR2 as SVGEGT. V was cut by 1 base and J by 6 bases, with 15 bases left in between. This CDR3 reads CASSYYRDGADEKLFF. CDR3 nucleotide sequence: TGTGCCAGCAGTTACTACCGAGATGGAGCCGATGAAAAACTGTTTTTT.

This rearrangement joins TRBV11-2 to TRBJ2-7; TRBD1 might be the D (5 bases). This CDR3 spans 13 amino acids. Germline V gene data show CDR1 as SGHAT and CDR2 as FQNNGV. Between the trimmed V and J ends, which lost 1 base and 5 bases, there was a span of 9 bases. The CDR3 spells CASSLGGRDEQYF. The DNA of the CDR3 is TGTGCCAGCAGCTTAGGAGGCAGGGACGAGCAGTACTTC.

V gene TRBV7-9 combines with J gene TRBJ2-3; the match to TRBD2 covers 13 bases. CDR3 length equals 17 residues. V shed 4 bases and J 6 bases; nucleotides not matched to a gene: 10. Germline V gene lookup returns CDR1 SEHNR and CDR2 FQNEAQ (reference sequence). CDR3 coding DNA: TGTGCCAGCAGCTGGCTGGGACTAGCGGGGAGTTTGGATACGCAGTATTTT. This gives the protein CASSWLGLAGSLDTQYF.

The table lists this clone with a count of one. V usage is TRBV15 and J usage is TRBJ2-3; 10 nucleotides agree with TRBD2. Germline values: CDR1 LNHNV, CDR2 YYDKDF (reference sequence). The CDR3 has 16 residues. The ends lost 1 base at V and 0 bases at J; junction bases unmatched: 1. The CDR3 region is CATSRGTSGSTDTQYF. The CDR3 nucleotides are TGTGCCACCAGCAGAGGGACTAGCGGAAGCACAGATACGCAGTATTTT.

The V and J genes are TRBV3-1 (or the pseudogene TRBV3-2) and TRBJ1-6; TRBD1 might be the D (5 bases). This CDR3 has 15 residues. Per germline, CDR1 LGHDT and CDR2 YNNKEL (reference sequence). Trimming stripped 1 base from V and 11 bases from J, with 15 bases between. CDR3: CASSQGLGTPTPLHF. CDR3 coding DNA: TGTGCCAGCAGCCAAGGGCTCGGGACTCCCACACCCCTCCACTTT.

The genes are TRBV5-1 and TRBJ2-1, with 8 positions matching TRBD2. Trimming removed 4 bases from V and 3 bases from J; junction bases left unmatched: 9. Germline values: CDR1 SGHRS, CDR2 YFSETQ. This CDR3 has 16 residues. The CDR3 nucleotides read TGCGCCAGCAGCGCAGAAGGACTAGCAGACTACAATGAGCAGTTCTTC. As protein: CASSAEGLADYNEQFF.

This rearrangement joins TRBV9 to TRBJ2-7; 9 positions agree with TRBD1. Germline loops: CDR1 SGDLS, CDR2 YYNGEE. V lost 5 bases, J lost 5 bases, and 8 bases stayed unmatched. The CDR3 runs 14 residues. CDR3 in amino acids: CASSGDREHHEQYF. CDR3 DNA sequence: TGTGCCAGCAGTGGGGACAGGGAACACCACGAGCAGTACTTC.

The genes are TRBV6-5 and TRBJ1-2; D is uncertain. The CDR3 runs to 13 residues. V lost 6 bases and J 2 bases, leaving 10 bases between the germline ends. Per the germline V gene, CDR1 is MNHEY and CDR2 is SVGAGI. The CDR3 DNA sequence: TGTGCCAGCAGCCTCGGGCCCAACTATGGCTACACCTTC. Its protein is CASSLGPNYGYTF.

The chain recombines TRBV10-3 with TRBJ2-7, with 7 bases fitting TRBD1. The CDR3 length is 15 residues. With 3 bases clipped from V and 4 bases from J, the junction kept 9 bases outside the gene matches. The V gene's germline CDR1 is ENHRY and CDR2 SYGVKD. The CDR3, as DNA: TGTGCCATCAGTGATAACCGGGACAGAGATTACGAGCAGTACTTC. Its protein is CAISDNRDRDYEQYF.

This CDR3 is CASHKASGGYTF. The DNA of the CDR3 is TGTGCCAGTCATAAAGCGTCTGGAGGCTACACCTTC. This chain connects TRBV6-5 to TRBJ1-2; D not certain. Germline V gene data show CDR1 as MNHEY and CDR2 as SVGAGI. V lost 9 bases and J lost 8, with 16 bases in between. This CDR3 contains 12 residues.

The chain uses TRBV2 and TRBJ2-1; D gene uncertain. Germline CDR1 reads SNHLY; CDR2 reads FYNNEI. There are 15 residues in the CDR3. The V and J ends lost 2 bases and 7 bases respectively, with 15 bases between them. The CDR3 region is CASSEKGGWWNEQFF. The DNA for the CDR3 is TGTGCCAGCAGTGAAAAGGGTGGGTGGTGGAATGAGCAGTTCTTC.

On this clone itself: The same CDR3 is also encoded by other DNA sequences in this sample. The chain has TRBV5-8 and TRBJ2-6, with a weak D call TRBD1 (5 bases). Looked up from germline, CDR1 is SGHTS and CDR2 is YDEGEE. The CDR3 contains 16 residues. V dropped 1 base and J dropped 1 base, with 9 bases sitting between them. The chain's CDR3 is CASSLTQVSGANVLTF. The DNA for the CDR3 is TGTGCCAGCAGCTTGACACAGGTGTCTGGGGCCAACGTCCTGACTTTC.

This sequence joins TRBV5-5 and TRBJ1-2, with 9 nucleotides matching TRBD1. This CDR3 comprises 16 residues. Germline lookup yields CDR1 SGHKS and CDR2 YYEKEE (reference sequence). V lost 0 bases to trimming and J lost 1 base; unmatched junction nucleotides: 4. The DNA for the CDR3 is TGTGCCAGCAGCTTGGATCCGGGACAGGGTAACTATGGCTACACCTTC. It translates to CASSLDPGQGNYGYTF.

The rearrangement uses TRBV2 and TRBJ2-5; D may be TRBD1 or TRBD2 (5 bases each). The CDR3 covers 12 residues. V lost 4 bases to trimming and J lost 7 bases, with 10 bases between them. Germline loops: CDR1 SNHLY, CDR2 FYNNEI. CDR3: CASSGGKGTQYF. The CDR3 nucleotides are TGTGCCAGCAGTGGGGGGAAAGGGACCCAGTACTTC.

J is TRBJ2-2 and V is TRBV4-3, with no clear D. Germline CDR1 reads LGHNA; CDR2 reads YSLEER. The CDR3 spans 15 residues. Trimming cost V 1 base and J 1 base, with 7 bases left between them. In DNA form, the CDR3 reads TGCGCCAGCAGCCAAGGTTTGGAGAACACCGGGGAGCTGTTTTTT. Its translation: CASSQGLENTGELFF.

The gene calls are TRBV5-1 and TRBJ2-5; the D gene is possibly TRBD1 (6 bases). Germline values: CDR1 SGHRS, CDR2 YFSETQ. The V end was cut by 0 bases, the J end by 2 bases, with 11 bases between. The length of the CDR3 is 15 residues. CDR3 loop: CASSLGQGLQETQYF. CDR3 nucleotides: TGCGCCAGCAGCTTGGGTCAGGGGCTTCAAGAGACCCAGTACTTC.

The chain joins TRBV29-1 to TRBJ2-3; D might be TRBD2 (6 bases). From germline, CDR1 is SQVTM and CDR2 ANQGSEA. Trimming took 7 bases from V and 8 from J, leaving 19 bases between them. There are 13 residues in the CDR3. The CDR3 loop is CSGGDAQRGTQYF. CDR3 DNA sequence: TGCAGCGGGGGGGACGCGCAAAGGGGTACGCAGTATTTT.

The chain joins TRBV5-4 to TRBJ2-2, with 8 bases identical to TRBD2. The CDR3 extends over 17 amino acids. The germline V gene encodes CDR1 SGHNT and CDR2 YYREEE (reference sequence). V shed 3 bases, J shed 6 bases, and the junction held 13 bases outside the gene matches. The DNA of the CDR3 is TGTGCCAGCAGCTCCTACCGCGGGGGGCCCGTGGCCGGGGAGCTGTTTTTT. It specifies CASSSYRGGPVAGELFF.

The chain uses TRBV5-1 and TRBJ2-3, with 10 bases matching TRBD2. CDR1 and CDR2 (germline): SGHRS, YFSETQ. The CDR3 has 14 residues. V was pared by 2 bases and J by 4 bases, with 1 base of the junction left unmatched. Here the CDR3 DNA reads TGCGCCAGCAGCTTACTAGCGGGGTCAGATACGCAGTATTTT. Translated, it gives CASSLLAGSDTQYF.

In DNA form, the CDR3 reads TGTGCCATCAGTGAGTACAGGGTTGGATCAGATACGCAGTATTTT. It is translated as CAISEYRVGSDTQYF. The chain is built from TRBV10-3 and TRBJ2-3; tentative D call: TRBD1 (6 bases). Germline CDR1 and CDR2: ENHRY and SYGVKD. The CDR3 spans 15 residues. The V end was cut by 1 base, the J end by 4 bases, with 12 bases between.

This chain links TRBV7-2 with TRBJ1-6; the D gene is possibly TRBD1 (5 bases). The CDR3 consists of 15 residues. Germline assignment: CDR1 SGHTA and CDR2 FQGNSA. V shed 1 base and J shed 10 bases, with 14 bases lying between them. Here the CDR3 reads CASSLVGGWGSPLHF. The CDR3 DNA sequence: TGTGCCAGCAGCTTAGTGGGGGGATGGGGCTCACCCCTCCACTTT.

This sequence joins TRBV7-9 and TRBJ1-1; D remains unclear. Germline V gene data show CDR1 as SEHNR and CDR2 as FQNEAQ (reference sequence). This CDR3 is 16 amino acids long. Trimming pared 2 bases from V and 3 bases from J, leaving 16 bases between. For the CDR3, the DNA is TGTGCCAGCAGCTTACAATCCCTTTCGGGAGACACTGAAGCTTTCTTT. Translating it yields CASSLQSLSGDTEAFF.

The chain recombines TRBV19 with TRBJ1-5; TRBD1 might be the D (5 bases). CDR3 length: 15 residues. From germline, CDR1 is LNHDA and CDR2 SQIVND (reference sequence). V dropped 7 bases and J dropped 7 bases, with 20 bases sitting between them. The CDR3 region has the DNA TGTGCCAGTAACGCCCGGGACCCACTTAGCCAGCCCCAGCATTTT. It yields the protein CASNARDPLSQPQHF.